This T cell receptor beta chain was identified during a study of cytomegalovirus exposure and HLA in healthy donors. Study results and caveats: In a later analysis, V- and J-gene trimming of beta chains associated with a DCLRE1C missense variant, replicated independently.

Losses at the gene ends were 6 bases for V and 5 bases for J; bases not matched to a gene: 7. The CDR3 runs to 13 residues. Looked up from germline, CDR1 is SQVTM and CDR2 is ANQGSEA. Primers: 60 Vbeta forward and 13 Jbeta reverse. The data were produced by immunoSEQ multiplex PCR, yet TCRdb's version contains in-frame clones alone and is incomplete. The sample lists roughly 120,000 clones, under 85% occurring once. Concerning this clone itself: No antigen is known for it.

This clonotype was sampled from a middle-aged man in good health and CMV-seronegative. Sequencing input: PBMCs. This rearrangement joins TRBV29-1 to TRBJ2-5; TRBD1 aligns across 9 bases. The CDR3 nucleotides are TGCAGCGTCAAGACAGGGGGGTACGAGACCCAGTACTTC. Residues: CSVKTGGYETQYF. Together with reference TRBV29-1 and TRBJ2-5, the CDR3 gives the full variable domain: SAVISQKPSRDICQRGTSLTIQCQVDSQVTMMFWYRQQPGQSLTLIATANQGSEATYESGFVIDKFPISRPNLTFSTLTVSNMSPEDSSIYLCSVKTGGYETQYFGPGTRLLVL.